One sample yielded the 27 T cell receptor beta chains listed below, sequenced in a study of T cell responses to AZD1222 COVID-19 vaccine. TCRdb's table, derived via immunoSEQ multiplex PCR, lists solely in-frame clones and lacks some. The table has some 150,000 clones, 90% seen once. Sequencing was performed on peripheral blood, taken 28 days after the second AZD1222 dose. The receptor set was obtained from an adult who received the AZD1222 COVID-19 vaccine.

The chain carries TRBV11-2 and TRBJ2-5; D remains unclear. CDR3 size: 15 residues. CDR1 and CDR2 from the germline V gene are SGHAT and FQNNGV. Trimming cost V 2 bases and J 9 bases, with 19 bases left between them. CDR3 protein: CASSLNLPGQGSQYF. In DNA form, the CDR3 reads TGTGCCAGCAGCTTAAACTTGCCAGGTCAAGGGTCCCAGTACTTC.

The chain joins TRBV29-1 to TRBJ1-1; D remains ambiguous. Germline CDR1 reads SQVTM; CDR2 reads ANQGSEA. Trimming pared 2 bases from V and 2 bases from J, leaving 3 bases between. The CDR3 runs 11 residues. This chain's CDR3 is CSVERNTEAFF. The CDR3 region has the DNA TGCAGCGTTGAAAGAAACACTGAAGCTTTCTTT.

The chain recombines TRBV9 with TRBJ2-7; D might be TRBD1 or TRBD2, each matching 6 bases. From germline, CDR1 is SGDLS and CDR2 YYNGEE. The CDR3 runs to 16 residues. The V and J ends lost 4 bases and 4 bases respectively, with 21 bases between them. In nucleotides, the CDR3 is TGTGCCAGCAGCCCCCAAGCGGGCGGAGGGGGATACGAGCAGTACTTC. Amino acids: CASSPQAGGGGYEQYF.

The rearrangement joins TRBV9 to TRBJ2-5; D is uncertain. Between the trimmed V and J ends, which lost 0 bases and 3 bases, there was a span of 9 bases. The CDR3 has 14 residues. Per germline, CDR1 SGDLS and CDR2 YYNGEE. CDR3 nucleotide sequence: TGTGCCAGCAGCGTAGCAGAACATGAAGAGACCCAGTACTTC. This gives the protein CASSVAEHEETQYF.

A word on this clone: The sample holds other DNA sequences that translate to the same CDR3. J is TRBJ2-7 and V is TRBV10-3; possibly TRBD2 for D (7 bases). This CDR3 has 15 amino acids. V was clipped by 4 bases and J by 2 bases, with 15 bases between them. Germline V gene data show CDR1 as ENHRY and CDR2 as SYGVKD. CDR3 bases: TGTGCCATCAGTGGCGGGGGCCCCCTCCCCTACGAGCAGTACTTC. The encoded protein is CAISGGGPLPYEQYF.

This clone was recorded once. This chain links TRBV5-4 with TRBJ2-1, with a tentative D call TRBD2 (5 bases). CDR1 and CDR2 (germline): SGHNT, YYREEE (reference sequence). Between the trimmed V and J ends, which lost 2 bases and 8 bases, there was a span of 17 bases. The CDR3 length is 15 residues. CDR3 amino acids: CASSFSDTLRDEQFF. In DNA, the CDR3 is TGTGCCAGCAGCTTTTCAGACACCCTGAGGGATGAGCAGTTCTTC.

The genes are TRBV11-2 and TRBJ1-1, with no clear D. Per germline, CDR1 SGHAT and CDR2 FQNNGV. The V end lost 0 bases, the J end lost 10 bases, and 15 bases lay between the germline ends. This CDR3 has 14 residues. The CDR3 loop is CASSLDPHIPGAFF. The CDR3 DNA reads TGTGCCAGCAGCTTAGATCCCCACATCCCGGGAGCTTTCTTT.

Here the CDR3 reads CASSYLTGGYSPLHF. CDR3 DNA sequence: TGTGCCAGCAGCTATTTGACAGGGGGCTATTCACCCCTCCACTTT. The V gene is TRBV11-2, the J gene TRBJ1-6; 10 nucleotides align to TRBD1. Trimming took 4 bases from V and 8 from J; bases not matched to a gene: 5. The CDR3 is 15 residues long. Looked up from germline, CDR1 is SGHAT and CDR2 is FQNNGV.

The CDR3: CASSYLAGGLRETQYF. The CDR3 DNA reads TGTGCCAGCAGTTACCTAGCGGGGGGGCTACGGGAGACCCAGTACTTC. J is TRBJ2-5 and V is TRBV6-5; 12 bases align to TRBD2. The CDR3 is 16 amino acids. CDR1 MNHEY and CDR2 SVGAGI come from the germline V gene. The V gene end was trimmed by 2 bases and the J gene end by 5 bases; junction bases not matched to a gene: 6.

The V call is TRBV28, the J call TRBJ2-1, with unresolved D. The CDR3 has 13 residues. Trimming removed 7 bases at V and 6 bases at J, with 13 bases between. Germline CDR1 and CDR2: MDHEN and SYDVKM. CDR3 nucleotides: TGTGCCAGCACCCCTATGCGGACCAATGAGCAGTTCTTC. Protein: CASTPMRTNEQFF.

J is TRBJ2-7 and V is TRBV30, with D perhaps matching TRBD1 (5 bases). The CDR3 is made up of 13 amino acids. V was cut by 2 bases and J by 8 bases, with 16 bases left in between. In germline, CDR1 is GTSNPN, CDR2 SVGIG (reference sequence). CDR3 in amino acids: CAWSLQGWGQQYF. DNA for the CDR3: TGTGCCTGGAGTTTGCAGGGCTGGGGCCAGCAGTACTTC.

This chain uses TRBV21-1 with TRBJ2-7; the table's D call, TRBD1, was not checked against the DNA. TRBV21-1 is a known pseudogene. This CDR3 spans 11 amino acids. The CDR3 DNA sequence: TGTGCCAGCAAGGGGGCGGGACAGTTGTACTTC. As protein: CASKGAGQLYF.

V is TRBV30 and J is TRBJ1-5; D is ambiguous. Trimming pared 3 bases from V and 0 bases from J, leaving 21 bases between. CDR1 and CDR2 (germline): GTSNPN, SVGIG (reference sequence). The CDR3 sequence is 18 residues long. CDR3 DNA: TGTGCCTGGAGCCCCCCCCGGCGGACGACGTATAGCAATCAGCCCCAGCATTTT. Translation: CAWSPPRRTTYSNQPQHF.

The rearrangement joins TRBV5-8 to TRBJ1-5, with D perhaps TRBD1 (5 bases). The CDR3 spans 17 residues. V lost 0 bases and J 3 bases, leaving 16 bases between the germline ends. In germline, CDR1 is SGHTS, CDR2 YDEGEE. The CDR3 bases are TGTGCCAGCAGCTTGGCAACAAGGGACGGTGACAATCAGCCCCAGCATTTT. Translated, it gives CASSLATRDGDNQPQHF.

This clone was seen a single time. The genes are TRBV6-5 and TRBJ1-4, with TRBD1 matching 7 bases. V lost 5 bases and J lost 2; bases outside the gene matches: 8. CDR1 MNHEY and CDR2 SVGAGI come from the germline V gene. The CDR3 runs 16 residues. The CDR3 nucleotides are TGTGCCAGCAGTAACTTTCTACAGGGGACTAATGAAAAACTGTTTTTT. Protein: CASSNFLQGTNEKLFF.

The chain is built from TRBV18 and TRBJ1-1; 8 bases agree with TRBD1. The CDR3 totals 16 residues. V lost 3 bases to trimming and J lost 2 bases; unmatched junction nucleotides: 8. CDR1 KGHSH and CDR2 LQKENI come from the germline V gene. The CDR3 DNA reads TGTGCCAGCTCACCCCGGTCAGGGGGCCTTAACACTGAAGCTTTCTTT. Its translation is CASSPRSGGLNTEAFF.

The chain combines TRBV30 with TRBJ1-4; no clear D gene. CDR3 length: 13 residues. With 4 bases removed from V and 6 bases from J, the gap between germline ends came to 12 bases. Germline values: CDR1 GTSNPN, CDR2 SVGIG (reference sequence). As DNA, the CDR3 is TGTGCCTGGACCTGGACTGGTGATGAAAAACTGTTTTTT. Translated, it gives CAWTWTGDEKLFF.

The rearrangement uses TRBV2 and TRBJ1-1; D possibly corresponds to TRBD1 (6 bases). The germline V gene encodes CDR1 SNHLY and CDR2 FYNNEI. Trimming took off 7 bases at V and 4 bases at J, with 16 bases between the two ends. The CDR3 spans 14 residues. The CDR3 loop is CASKGGRSGTEAFF. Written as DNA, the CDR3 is TGTGCCAGCAAGGGGGGGCGGTCGGGCACTGAAGCTTTCTTT.

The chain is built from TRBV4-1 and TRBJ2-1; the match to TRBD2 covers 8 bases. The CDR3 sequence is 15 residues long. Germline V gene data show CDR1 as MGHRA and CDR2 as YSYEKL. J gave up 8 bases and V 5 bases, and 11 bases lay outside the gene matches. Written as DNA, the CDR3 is TGCGCCAGCAGCGCCCGACTAGCGAGAAGGGATGAGCAGTTCTTC. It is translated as CASSARLARRDEQFF.

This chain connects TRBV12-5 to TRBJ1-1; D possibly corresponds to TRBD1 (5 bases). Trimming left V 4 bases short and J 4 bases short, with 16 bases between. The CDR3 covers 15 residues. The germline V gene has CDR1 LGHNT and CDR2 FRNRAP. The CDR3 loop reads CASGYGQGWGTEAFF. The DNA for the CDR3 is TGTGCTAGTGGTTACGGGCAGGGTTGGGGCACTGAAGCTTTCTTT.

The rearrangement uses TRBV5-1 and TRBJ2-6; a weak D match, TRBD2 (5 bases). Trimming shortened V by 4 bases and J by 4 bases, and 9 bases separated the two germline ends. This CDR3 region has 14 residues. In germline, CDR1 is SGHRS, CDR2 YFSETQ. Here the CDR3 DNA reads TGCGCCAGCAGCCGGAGGAGGGGGGCCAACGTCCTGACTTTC. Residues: CASSRRRGANVLTF.

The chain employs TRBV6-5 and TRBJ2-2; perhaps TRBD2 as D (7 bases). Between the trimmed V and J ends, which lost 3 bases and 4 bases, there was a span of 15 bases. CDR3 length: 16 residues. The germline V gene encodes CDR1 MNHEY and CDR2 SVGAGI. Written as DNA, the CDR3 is TGTGCCAGCAGTTATTTCGGGGGGCAGGGCACCGGGGAGCTGTTTTTT. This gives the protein CASSYFGGQGTGELFF.

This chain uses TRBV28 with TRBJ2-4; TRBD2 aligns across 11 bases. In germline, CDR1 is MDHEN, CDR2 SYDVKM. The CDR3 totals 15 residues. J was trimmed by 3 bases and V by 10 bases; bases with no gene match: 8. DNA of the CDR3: TGTGCCACACTAGCGGGAGTCGTGGGCAAAAACATTCAGTACTTC. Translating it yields CATLAGVVGKNIQYF.

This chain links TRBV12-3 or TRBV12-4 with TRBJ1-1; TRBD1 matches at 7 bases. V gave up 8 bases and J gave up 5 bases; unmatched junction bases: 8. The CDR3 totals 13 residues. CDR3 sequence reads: CASARGRRTEAFF. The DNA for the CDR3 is TGTGCCAGCGCGAGGGGGCGAAGGACTGAAGCTTTCTTT.

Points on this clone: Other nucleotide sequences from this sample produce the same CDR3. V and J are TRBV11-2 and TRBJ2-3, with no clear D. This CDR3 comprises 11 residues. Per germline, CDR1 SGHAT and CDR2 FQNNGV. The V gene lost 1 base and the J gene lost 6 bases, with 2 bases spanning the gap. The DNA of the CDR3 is TGTGCCAGCAGCTTAGGGGATACGCAGTATTTT. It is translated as CASSLGDTQYF.

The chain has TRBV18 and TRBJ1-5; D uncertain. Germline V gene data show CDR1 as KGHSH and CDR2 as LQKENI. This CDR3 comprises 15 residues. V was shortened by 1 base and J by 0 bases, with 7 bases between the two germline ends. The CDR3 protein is CASSPREGSNQPQHF. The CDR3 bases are TGTGCCAGCTCACCACGTGAGGGTAGCAATCAGCCCCAGCATTTT.

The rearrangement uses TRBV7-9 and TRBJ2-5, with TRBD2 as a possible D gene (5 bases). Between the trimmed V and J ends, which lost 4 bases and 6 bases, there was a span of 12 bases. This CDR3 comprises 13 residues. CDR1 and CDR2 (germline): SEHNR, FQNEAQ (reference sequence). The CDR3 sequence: CASSWTGEQTQYF. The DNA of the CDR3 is TGTGCCAGCAGCTGGACTGGAGAGCAGACCCAGTACTTC.